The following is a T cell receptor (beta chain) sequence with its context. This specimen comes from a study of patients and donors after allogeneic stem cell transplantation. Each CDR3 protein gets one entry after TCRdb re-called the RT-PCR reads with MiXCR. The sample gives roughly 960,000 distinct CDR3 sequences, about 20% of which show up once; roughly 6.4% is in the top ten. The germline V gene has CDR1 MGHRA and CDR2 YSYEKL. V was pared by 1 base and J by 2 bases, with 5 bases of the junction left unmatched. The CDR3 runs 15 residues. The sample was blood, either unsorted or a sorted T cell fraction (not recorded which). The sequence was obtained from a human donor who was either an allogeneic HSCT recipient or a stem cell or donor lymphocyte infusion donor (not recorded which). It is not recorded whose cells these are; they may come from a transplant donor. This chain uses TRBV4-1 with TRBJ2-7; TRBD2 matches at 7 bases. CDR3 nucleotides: TGCGCCAGCAGCCAAGCCAGCGGGGATGCCTACGAGCAGTACTTC. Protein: CASSQASGDAYEQYF.